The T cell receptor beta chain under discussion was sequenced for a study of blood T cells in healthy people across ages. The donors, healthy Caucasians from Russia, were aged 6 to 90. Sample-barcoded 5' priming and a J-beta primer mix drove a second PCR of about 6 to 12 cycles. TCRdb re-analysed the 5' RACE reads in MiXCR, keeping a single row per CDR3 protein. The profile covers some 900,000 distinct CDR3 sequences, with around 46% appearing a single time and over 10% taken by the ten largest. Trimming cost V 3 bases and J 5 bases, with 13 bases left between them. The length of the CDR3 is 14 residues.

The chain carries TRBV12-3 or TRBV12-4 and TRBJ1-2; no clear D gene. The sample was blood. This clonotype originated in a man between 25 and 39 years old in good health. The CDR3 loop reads CASSFPSRGYGYTF. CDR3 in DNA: TGTGCCAGCAGTTTCCCCTCCCGGGGTTATGGCTACACCTTC.